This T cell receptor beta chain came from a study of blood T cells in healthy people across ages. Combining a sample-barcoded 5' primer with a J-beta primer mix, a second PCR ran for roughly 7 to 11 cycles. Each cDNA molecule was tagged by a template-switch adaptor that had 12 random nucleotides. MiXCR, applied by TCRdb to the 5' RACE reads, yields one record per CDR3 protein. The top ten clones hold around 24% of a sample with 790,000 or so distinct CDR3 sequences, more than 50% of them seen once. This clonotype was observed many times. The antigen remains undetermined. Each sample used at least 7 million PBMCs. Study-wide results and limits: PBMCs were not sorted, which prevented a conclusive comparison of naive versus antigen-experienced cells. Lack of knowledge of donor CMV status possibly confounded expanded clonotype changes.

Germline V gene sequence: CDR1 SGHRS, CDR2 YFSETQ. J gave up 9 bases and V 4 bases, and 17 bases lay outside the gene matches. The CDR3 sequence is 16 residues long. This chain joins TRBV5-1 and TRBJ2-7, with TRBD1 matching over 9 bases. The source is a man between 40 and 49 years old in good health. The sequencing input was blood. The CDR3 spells CASSPGTGISFFGQYF. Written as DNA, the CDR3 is TGCGCCAGCAGCCCAGGGACAGGGATAAGCTTTTTTGGGCAGTACTTC.